The 23 T cell receptor beta chains in this list originate from one sample, sequenced in a study of glioma-infiltrating T cells (dated by TCRdb to the mid-2010s). The run used an Illumina MiSeq. The iRepertoire nested amplicon-rescue multiplex PCR (arm-PCR) platform was used to amplify TCR alpha and beta CDR3 regions from RNA. Starting from the raw public reads, TCRdb applied fastp trimming at Q25, assembled clones with MiXCR and retained in-frame beta chains. Entries that share a CDR3 protein sequence are merged under the most common genes and DNA. The sample data list roughly 120,000 distinct CDR3 sequences, and roughly 25% of these were observed just once. About 16% of the sample lies in the top ten. Sequences were obtained from glioma tissue, nonneoplastic brain tissue, or PBMCs (not recorded which). Every receptor here comes from a human donor with low-grade glioma or glioblastoma, undergoing nonglioma brain surgery, or in good health (not recorded which).

To note about this clonotype: A much larger clone sits a single nucleotide away, making a read error possible. This sequence joins TRBV4-3 and TRBJ2-5; D might be TRBD1 or TRBD2, each matching 5 bases. Germline V gene sequence: CDR1 LGHNA, CDR2 YSLEER. V was cut by 4 bases and J by 6 bases, with 12 bases left in between. The CDR3 covers 13 residues. The DNA of the CDR3 is TGCGCCAGCAGCCGGGCTGAGGGACAGACCCAGTACTTC. It translates to CASSRAEGQTQYF.

The chain recombines TRBV3-1 with TRBJ2-7; D call uncertain. With 1 base removed from V and 5 bases from J, the gap between germline ends came to 12 bases. The CDR3 loop spans 14 amino acids. Germline CDR1 LGHDT, CDR2 YNNKEL (reference sequence). CDR3 bases: TGTGCCAGCAGCCAAGGTCACCTAGGGCACGAGCAGTACTTC. Amino acid sequence: CASSQGHLGHEQYF.

This clonotype was observed a few times. The J gene is TRBJ2-1, the V gene TRBV10-3; 9 bases agree with TRBD2. The CDR3 covers 16 residues. Germline CDR1 and CDR2: ENHRY and SYGVKD. The V and J ends lost 3 bases and 2 bases, in that order; junction bases with no gene match: 5. The CDR3 region has the DNA TGTGCCATCAGTGATCCGACTAGCGGACCCTACAATGAGCAGTTCTTC. It is translated as CAISDPTSGPYNEQFF.

Regarding this clonotype: One end of the junction is discordant with germline, which a read error may explain. This chain links TRBV4-1 with TRBJ2-7; no definite D call. The CDR3 has 11 amino acids. Germline loops: CDR1 MGHRA, CDR2 YSYEKL. The CDR3 is CASSQDYELYF. The DNA for the CDR3 is TGCGCCAGCAGCCAAGATTACGAGCTGTACTTC.

A note on this clonotype: The conserved phenylalanine or tryptophan is not found at the CDR3 terminus, so this likely reflects a read error. The rearrangement uses TRBV18 and TRBJ1-4, with TRBD1 as a possible D gene (6 bases). Between the trimmed V and J ends, which lost 0 bases and 0 bases, there was a span of 8 bases. The CDR3 covers 16 residues. CDR1 is KGHSH and CDR2 is LQKENI in the germline V gene. Here the CDR3 DNA reads TGTGCCAGCTCACCACCAGAGGGGGCAACTAATGAAAAACTGTTTTCT. It codes for CASSPPEGATNEKLFS.

Of note for this clonotype: Given a much more abundant clone one base away, this may be a read error. The rearrangement joins TRBV7-6 to TRBJ2-7; 9 bases align to TRBD2. Germline V gene sequence: CDR1 SGHVS, CDR2 FNYEAQ. The CDR3 consists of 16 residues. The CDR3 here is CTSSPFQREVTYEQYF. CDR3 nucleotide sequence: TGTACCAGCAGCCCATTCCAGCGGGAGGTCACCTACGAGCAGTACTTC.

This clonotype came up once. Since a much larger clone is just one base distant, this may be a read error. The CDR3 ends on some other residue instead of the conserved phenylalanine or tryptophan, so this is likely a read error. This chain connects TRBV19 to TRBJ1-1; D is possibly TRBD1 (6 bases). Germline lookup yields CDR1 LNHDA and CDR2 SQIVND (reference sequence). Deletions cut 7 bases from V and 2 bases from J, with 26 bases between. CDR3 length: 18 residues. This CDR3 reads CASNLERRSRGGNTEAFL. The CDR3, as DNA: TGTGCCAGTAATCTGGAGAGGAGGTCGAGGGGGGGCAACACTGAAGCTTTCCTT.

Turning to this clonotype: One base away lies a much larger clone, so this may be a sequencing read error. The chain uses TRBV15 and TRBJ1-1, with 7 bases that match TRBD1. CDR3 size: 13 residues. The trim removed 5 bases at V and 3 bases at J, leaving 3 bases unmatched. Germline CDR1 LNHNV, CDR2 YYDKDF (reference sequence). In DNA form, the CDR3 reads TGTGCCACCAGCGCCCAGGGGGACACTGAAGCTTTCTTT. Translating it yields CATSAQGDTEAFF.

This clonotype was detected only once. V usage is TRBV5-6 and J usage is TRBJ2-1; D is ambiguous. There are 11 residues in the CDR3. V was pared by 2 bases and J by 10 bases, with 7 bases between. The germline V gene encodes CDR1 SGHDT and CDR2 YYEEEE. The CDR3 DNA is TGTGCCAGCAGCTTCCGTGGGGAGCAGTTCTTC. The encoded protein is CASSFRGEQFF.

The chain is built from TRBV28 and TRBJ2-7; D perhaps matches TRBD2 (6 bases). Germline assignment: CDR1 MDHEN and CDR2 SYDVKM. CDR3 length: 16 residues. Trimming took 5 bases from V and 5 from J, leaving 22 bases between them. CDR3 in amino acids: CASSTAGTSLENEQYF. The CDR3 DNA follows: TGTGCCAGCAGTACCGCCGGGACTTCCCTGGAGAACGAGCAGTACTTC.

In this sample, this clonotype turned up many times. The chain combines TRBV6-6 with TRBJ2-3; D call uncertain. The CDR3 consists of 14 residues. V was pared by 0 bases and J by 7 bases, with 11 bases between. The germline gives CDR1 MNHNY, CDR2 SVGAGI (reference sequence). For the CDR3, the DNA is TGTGCCAGCAGTTACTCCCCGAGGTTAAATACGCAGTATTTT. This gives the protein CASSYSPRLNTQYF.

This clonotype was counted many times. The chain couples TRBV20-1 to TRBJ2-3; 8 bases fit TRBD2. The CDR3 length is 15 residues. Germline V gene data show CDR1 as DFQATT and CDR2 as SNEGSKA (reference sequence). V trimming: 0 bases; J trimming: 4 bases; junction bases outside the gene matches: 6. The CDR3 spells CSARDQSGSPDTQYF. Here the CDR3 DNA reads TGCAGTGCTAGAGATCAAAGCGGGAGCCCAGATACGCAGTATTTT.

V usage is TRBV4-1 and J usage is TRBJ2-1; 7 nucleotides line up with TRBD2. Germline V lookup: CDR1 MGHRA, CDR2 YSYEKL. The CDR3 runs to 15 residues. With 1 base clipped from V and 13 bases from J, the junction kept 13 bases outside the gene matches. The CDR3 nucleotides read TGCGCCAGCAGCCAAGGATTGGAGGAGCGGGACCCCCAGTTCTTC. It encodes CASSQGLEERDPQFF.

Ten or more counts support this clonotype. Mismatch with germline at one junction end may stem from a read error. This chain links TRBV7-7 with TRBJ2-5, with unresolved D. The V gene's germline CDR1 is SSHAT and CDR2 FNYEAQ (reference sequence). The CDR3 contains 15 residues. In nucleotides, the CDR3 is TGTGCTAGCAGCTTAGGTCAGGCGTACCAAGAGACCCAGTACTTC. Protein product: CASSLGQAYQETQYF.

This clonotype was observed a few times. V usage is TRBV7-9 and J usage is TRBJ1-5; 9 bases are shared with TRBD1. V trimming: 4 bases; J trimming: 8 bases; junction bases outside the gene matches: 6. The CDR3 contains 14 residues. Germline V lookup: CDR1 SEHNR, CDR2 FQNEAQ (reference sequence). This CDR3 is CASSSDRGKEPQHF. CDR3 bases: TGTGCCAGCAGCTCGGACAGGGGTAAGGAGCCCCAGCATTTT.

This clonotype has just one count. Being one base from a much bigger clone, this may be a read error. The chain carries TRBV19 and TRBJ1-2; unclear D gene. Germline CDR1 reads LNHDA; CDR2 reads SQIVND (reference sequence). The CDR3 has 13 residues. Trimming removed 9 bases at V and 4 bases at J, with 15 bases between. The CDR3 spells CASNQASPYGYTF. The CDR3 coding sequence is TGTGCCAGCAACCAGGCCTCCCCCTATGGCTACACCTTC.

A note on this clonotype: A read error is possible here, since a much larger clone lies one base away. The V call is TRBV12-3 or TRBV12-4, the J call TRBJ1-5; 7 nucleotides match TRBD1. The CDR3 has 15 residues. CDR3 nucleotides: TGTGCCAGCAGCCCGACAGGGAGTAGCAATCAGCGCCAGCATTTT. This translates into CASSPTGSSNQRQHF.

This clonotype occurred a few times. V usage is TRBV4-1 and J usage is TRBJ2-5; D gene unclear. Between the trimmed V and J ends, which lost 4 bases and 3 bases, there was a span of 15 bases. This CDR3 spans 15 amino acids. CDR1 MGHRA and CDR2 YSYEKL come from the germline V gene. CDR3 residues: CASSRLRHTKETQYF. DNA of the CDR3: TGCGCCAGCAGCCGGCTCCGGCACACAAAAGAGACCCAGTACTTC.

This clonotype was observed many times. V gene TRBV3-1 combines with J gene TRBJ2-1, with D uncertain. V lost 1 base and J lost 9, with 4 bases in between. Germline CDR1 is LGHDT and CDR2 is YNNKEL (reference sequence). The CDR3 spans 11 residues. In nucleotides, the CDR3 is TGTGCCAGCAGCCAAGTACGTGAGCAGTTCTTC. It translates to CASSQVREQFF.

The CDR3 DNA reads TGTGCCAGCAGCCTCGACAGGGAACCCTACAATGAGCAGTTCTTC. It encodes CASSLDREPYNEQFF. The V gene is TRBV6-6, the J gene TRBJ2-1, with 7 bases that match TRBD1. Germline V gene lookup returns CDR1 MNHNY and CDR2 SVGAGI (reference sequence). The CDR3 loop spans 15 amino acids. The ends lost 6 bases at V and 2 bases at J; junction bases unmatched: 7.

This clonotype showed up just a few times. This chain uses TRBV30 with TRBJ2-3; no definite D call. The ends were cut back, 1 base at V and 2 bases at J, with 7 bases in the middle. CDR3 length: 13 amino acids. The germline V gene encodes CDR1 GTSNPN and CDR2 SVGIG (reference sequence). The CDR3 protein is CAWSEASTDTQYF. As DNA, the CDR3 is TGTGCCTGGAGTGAAGCGTCCACAGATACGCAGTATTTT.

Regarding this clonotype: Given a much more abundant clone one base away, this may be a read error. The rearrangement links TRBV18 to TRBJ2-7; TRBD1 is a possible D gene (6 bases). CDR1 KGHSH and CDR2 LQKENI come from the germline V gene. The CDR3 runs to 15 residues. Trimming cost V 5 bases and J 1 base, with 15 bases left between them. The chain's CDR3 is CASSAAGVSSYEQYF. For the CDR3, the DNA is TGTGCCAGCTCAGCAGCAGGGGTTTCGTCCTACGAGCAGTACTTC.

This clonotype was observed at least ten times. The chain couples TRBV18 to TRBJ1-1, with D perhaps matching TRBD1 (5 bases). Germline V CDR1 and CDR2: KGHSH, LQKENI. The V and J ends lost 1 base and 2 bases respectively, with 8 bases between them. This CDR3 region has 14 residues. The CDR3 sequence is CASSPQGKNTEAFF. CDR3 bases: TGTGCCAGCTCACCACAGGGGAAAAACACTGAAGCTTTCTTT. The full variable domain, with the rest looked up from reference TRBV18 and TRBJ1-1, is NAGVMQNPRHLVRRRGQEARLRCSPMKGHSHVYWYRQLPEEGLKFMVYLQKENIIDESGMPKERFSAEFPKEGPSILRIQQVVRGDSAAYFCASSPQGKNTEAFFGQGTRLTVV.